The clone carrying this T cell receptor (beta chain) was counted a few times. Its target is unknown. Germline CDR1 is SQVTM and CDR2 is ANQGSEA. J gave up 4 bases and V 5 bases, and 10 bases lay outside the gene matches. This CDR3 region has 15 residues. These data originate in a study of cytomegalovirus exposure and HLA in healthy donors. General observations from the study: Versus the approximately 700-donor mean, an Asian-associated ancestry cluster reportedly showed fewer N-insertions in a later analysis. When analyzed later, a missense DCLRE1C variant was found to be linked to TCR beta V- and J-gene trimming. An apparent linkage of common viral pathogens to several of the most significant clusters emerged in a later analysis.

Primers included in the PCR were 60 Vbeta and 13 Jbeta primers. The data were produced by immunoSEQ multiplex PCR, yet TCRdb's version contains in-frame clones alone and is incomplete. This table has some 100,000 clones, roughly 70% appearing once. What was sequenced was PBMCs. The V call is TRBV29-1, the J call TRBJ2-3, with 9 bases that match TRBD1. The origin of this receptor is a woman aged 70-85 years in good health and CMV-seropositive. CDR3 amino acids: CSVRLGQGFADTQYF. In DNA form, the CDR3 reads TGCAGCGTTAGACTTGGACAGGGGTTTGCAGATACGCAGTATTTT.